The rows below give T cell receptor beta chains drawn from one sample of a study of cytomegalovirus exposure and HLA in healthy donors. Libraries were prepared by immunoSEQ multiplex PCR; TCRdb keeps only in-frame clonotypes and omits some of them. This table holds tens of thousands of clones, approximately 86% found once. Sequenced: PBMCs. All receptors come from a man in his thirties or forties in good health and CMV-seropositive. The CDR3 runs from the conserved cysteine through the conserved F or W. The D gene is left open where the match is weak. A row's size may be missing; if present it is once, few, many or a size class.

d_call | v_call | clone_size | cdr3_aa
NA | TRBV10-3 | NA | CAIMRNSGTMVPLHF
TRBD1 | TRBV6-6 | NA | CASRPTGRGGDTQYF
NA | TRBV7-2 | NA | CASSLQGPLYNEQFF
TRBD1 | TRBV10-1 | NA | CASSSPGQGDDEQFF
TRBD2 | TRBV9 | NA | CASSAGLVHEQYF
TRBD1 | TRBV2 | NA | CASTTDRATYEQYF
TRBD1 | TRBV5-4 | once | CASSLGVTGCPDTQYF
TRBD1 | TRBV11-2 | NA | CASSPGTGGGYGYTF
NA | TRBV7-9 | NA | CASSFTGGTNEKLFF
NA | TRBV11-1 | NA | CASSPQRSSYNEQFF
TRBD1 | TRBV5-1 | NA | CASSKRQGSSYEQYF
NA | TRBV28 | NA | CASSDNLSNSPLHF
TRBD2 | TRBV2 | few | CAAKREGIHQETQYF
NA | TRBV7-9 | NA | CASSPGGGLSSEAFF
TRBD1 | TRBV7-2 | once | CASSFLPGGASNSPLHF
NA | TRBV7-2 | NA | CASSPYRDGYTF
TRBD2 | TRBV5-4 | NA | CASSLGTSGYEQYF
NA | TRBV7-6 | NA | CASSSITGYNEQFF
TRBD2 | TRBV30 | NA | CAWSLAGGDYNEQFF
NA | TRBV5-6 | NA | CASSRPPGTQETQYF
NA | TRBV5-5 | NA | CASSVGATNEKLFF
TRBD1 | TRBV5-1 | NA | CASSYTGVHEEQYF
NA | TRBV6-1 | NA | CASMFRANTEAFF
NA | TRBV28 | NA | CASSAGAAPNTGELFF
NA | TRBV6-1 | once | CASSVGGGTYEQYF
TRBD1 | TRBV5-1 | once | CASSPTGIYSYEQYF
NA | TRBV11-2 | NA | CASSLAGPQETQYF
TRBD1 | TRBV28 | NA | CASSFPTGRSNYGYTF
NA | TRBV28 | NA | CASRSGPNTRQGNTIYF
NA | TRBV5-1 | NA | CASSLGTENTGELFF
NA | TRBV7-2 | NA | CASSSPPTFLGYTF
NA | TRBV5-1 | NA | CASSLLSQNEKLFF
NA | TRBV30 | few | CAWSPQETQYF
NA | TRBV27 | NA | CASSLRLTSYEQYF
TRBD1 | TRBV7-2 | NA | CASRNRGRDPYNEQFF
TRBD1 | TRBV28 | NA | CASSSLRDRVWNEQFF
TRBD1 | TRBV2 | NA | CASRQGDSSYNEQFF
NA | TRBV11-2 | NA | CASSSRTGTDTQYF
NA | TRBV29-1 | NA | CSVDERETQYF
TRBD2 | TRBV5-1 | once | CASSSGLAGAPYNEQFF
NA | TRBV27 | NA | CASSLWGVRTDTQYF
NA | TRBV4-2 | NA | CASSQDPREANTEAFF
TRBD1 | TRBV27 | NA | CASSLQGTGELFF
NA | TRBV28 | NA | CASRYPGGNTEAFF
NA | TRBV28 | NA | CASSPYARQVRDNEQFF
NA | TRBV28 | NA | CASSPGHIYGYTF
NA | TRBV5-4 | NA | CASSGDRSRPYEQYF
TRBD1 | TRBV4-1 | NA | CASSQLFRDRGRDGEQYF
NA | TRBV29-1 | NA | CSVESPGSYNEQFF
NA | TRBV28 | NA | CASRGAWRATNEKLFF
NA | TRBV6-5 | NA | CASSSGQTMNTEAFF
NA | TRBV27 | NA | CASSFGGATTEAFF
NA | TRBV19 | NA | CASSLDGSYEQYF
TRBD2 | TRBV5-1 | few | CASTPASGNKNEQFF
NA | TRBV7-9 | NA | CASSEISGGADTQYF
NA | TRBV9 | NA | CASSVGQALSSTDTQYF
NA | TRBV28 | NA | CASSFGPLSEGTEAFF
NA | TRBV19 | NA | CASTGHLNTEAFF
NA | TRBV2 | NA | CASSEGGRSSYNEQFF
NA | TRBV5-1 | few | CASSLGAGSNQPQHF